This entry concerns a single T cell receptor beta chain. This sample was included in a study of blood T cell repertoires in COVID-19. About the research overall: The analysed material was cDNA or gDNA that came from T cells, B-cell-depleted T cells, or PBMCs.

Sequencing was performed with immunoSEQ multiplex PCR; in TCRdb, only in-frame clones are kept and a portion is missing. The sample has approximately 150,000 clones; over 90% are singletons. Sequencing was carried out using peripheral blood. This clonotype was obtained from a woman aged 60 to 75 with COVID-19, enrolled during active disease.

Written as DNA, the CDR3 is TGCAGCGTTGAAGAGCAGCGGGGGAACTCCTACGAGCAGTACTTC. Translating gives CSVEEQRGNSYEQYF. The chain recombines TRBV29-1 with TRBJ2-7, with 8 positions matching TRBD2. The V segment lost 0 bases and the J segment 0 bases; nucleotides outside the gene matches: 4. The V gene's germline CDR1 is SQVTM and CDR2 ANQGSEA. There are 15 residues in the CDR3.